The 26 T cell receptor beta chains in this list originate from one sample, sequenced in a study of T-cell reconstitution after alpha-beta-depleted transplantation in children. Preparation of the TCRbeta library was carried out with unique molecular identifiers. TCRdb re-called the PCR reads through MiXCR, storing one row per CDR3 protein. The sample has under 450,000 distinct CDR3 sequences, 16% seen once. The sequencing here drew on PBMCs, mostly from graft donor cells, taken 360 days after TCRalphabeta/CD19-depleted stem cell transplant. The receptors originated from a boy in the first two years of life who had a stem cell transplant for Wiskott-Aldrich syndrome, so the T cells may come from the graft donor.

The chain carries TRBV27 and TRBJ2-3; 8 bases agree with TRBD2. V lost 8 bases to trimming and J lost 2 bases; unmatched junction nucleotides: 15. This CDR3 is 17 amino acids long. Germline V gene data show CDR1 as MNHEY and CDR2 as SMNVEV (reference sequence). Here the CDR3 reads CASLPNLRRGVTDTQYF. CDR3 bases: TGTGCCAGCCTGCCTAACCTGAGGCGGGGGGTCACAGATACGCAGTATTTT.

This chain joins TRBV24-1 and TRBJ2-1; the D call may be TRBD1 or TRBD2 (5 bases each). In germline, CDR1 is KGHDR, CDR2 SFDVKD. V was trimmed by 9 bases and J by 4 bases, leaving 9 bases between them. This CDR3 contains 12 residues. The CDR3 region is CATRDGYNEQFF. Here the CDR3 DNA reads TGTGCCACCCGGGACGGGTACAATGAGCAGTTCTTC.

The CDR3 loop is CASSLGQGKNYNEQFF. CDR3 bases: TGCGCCAGCAGCTTGGGACAGGGGAAGAACTACAATGAGCAGTTCTTC. The genes are TRBV5-1 and TRBJ2-1; 8 positions agree with TRBD1. CDR3 length: 16 residues. The J segment lost 3 bases and the V segment lost 0 bases, leaving 5 bases of the junction unmatched. Germline V gene sequence: CDR1 SGHRS, CDR2 YFSETQ.

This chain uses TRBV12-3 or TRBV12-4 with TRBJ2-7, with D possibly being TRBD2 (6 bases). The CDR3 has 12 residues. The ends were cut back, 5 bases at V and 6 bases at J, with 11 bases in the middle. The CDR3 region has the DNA TGTGCCAGCAGTCCGGGAGAAGGCGAGCAGTACTTC. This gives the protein CASSPGEGEQYF.

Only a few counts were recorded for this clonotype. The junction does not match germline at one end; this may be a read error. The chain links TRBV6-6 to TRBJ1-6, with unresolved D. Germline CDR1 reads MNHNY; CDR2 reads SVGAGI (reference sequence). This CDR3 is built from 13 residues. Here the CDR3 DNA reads TGTGGCAGCAGTGCCCGGGAGACTTCACCCCTCCACTTT. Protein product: CGSSARETSPLHF.

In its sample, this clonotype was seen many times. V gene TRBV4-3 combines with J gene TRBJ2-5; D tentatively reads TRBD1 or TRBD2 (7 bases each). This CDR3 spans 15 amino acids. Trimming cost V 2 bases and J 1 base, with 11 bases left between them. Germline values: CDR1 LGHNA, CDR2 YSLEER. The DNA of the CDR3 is TGCGCCAGCAGCCAAAGCGGGACAGTCCAAGAGACCCAGTACTTC. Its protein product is CASSQSGTVQETQYF.

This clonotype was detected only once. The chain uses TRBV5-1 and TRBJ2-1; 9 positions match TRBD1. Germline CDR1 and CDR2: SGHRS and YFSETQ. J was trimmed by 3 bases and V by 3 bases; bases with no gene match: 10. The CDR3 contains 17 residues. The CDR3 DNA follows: TGCGCCAGCAGCTGGGCCCCCGGGACAGGGATCTACAATGAGCAGTTCTTC. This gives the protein CASSWAPGTGIYNEQFF.

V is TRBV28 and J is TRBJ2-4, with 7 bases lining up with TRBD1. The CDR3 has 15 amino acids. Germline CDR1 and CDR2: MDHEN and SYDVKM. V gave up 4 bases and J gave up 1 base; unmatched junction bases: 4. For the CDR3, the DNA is TGTGCCAGCAGTTCAGAGACAGGGGCCAAAAACATTCAGTACTTC. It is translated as CASSSETGAKNIQYF.

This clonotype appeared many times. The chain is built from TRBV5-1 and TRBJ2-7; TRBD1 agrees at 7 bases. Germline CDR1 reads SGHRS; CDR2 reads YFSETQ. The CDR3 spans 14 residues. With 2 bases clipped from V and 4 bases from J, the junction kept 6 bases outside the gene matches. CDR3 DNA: TGCGCCAGCAGCTTAGGGGGACAGTGGTACGAGCAGTACTTC. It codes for CASSLGGQWYEQYF.

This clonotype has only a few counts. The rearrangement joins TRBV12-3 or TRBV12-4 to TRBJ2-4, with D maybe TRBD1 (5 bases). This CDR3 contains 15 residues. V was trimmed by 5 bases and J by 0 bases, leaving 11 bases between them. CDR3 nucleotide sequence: TGTGCCAGCAGTAGCCGACAGTCAGCCAAAAACATTCAGTACTTC. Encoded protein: CASSSRQSAKNIQYF.

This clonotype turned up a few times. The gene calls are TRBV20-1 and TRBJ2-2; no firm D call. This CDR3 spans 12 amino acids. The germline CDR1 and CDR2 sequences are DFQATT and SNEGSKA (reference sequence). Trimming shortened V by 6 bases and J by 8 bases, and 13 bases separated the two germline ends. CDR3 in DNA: TGCAGTGCCCCGTATTATTCGGGGGAGCTGTTTTTT. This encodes CSAPYYSGELFF.

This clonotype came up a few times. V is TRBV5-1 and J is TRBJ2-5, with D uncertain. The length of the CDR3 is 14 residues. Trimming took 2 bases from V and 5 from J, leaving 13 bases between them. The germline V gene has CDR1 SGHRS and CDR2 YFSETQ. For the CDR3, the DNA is TGCGCCAGCAGCTTCTTCCCCCCGAAGGAGACCCAGTACTTC. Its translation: CASSFFPPKETQYF. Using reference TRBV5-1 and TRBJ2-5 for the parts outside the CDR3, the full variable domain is KAGVTQTPRYLIKTRGQQVTLSCSPISGHRSVSWYQQTPGQGLQFLFEYFSETQRNKGNFPGRFSGRQFSNSRSEMNVSTLELGDSALYLCASSFFPPKETQYFGPGTRLLVL.

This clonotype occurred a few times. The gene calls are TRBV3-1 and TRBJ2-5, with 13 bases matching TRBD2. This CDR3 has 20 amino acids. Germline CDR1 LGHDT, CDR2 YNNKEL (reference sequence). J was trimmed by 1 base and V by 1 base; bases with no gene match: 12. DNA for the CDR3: TGTGCCAGCAGCCAAGCGGGACTAGCGGGGCCCTCACGTATCCAAGAGACCCAGTACTTC. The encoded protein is CASSQAGLAGPSRIQETQYF.

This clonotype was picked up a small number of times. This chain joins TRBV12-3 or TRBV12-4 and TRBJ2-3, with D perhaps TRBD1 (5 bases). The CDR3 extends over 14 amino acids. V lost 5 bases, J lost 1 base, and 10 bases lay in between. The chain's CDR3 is CASSRRVGTDTQYF. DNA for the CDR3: TGTGCCAGCAGTCGCAGGGTCGGCACAGATACGCAGTATTTT.

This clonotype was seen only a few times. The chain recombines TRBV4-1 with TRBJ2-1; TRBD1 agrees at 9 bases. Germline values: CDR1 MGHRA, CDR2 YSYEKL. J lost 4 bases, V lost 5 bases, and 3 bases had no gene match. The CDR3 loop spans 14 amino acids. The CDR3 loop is CASSNRGPYNEQFF. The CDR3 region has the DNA TGCGCCAGCAGCAACAGGGGGCCATACAATGAGCAGTTCTTC.

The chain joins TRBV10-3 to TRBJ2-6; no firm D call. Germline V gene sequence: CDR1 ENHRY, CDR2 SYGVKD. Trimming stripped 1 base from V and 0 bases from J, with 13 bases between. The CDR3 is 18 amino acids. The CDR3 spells CAISEFDGVFSGANVLTF. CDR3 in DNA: TGTGCCATCAGTGAGTTTGACGGAGTCTTCTCTGGGGCCAACGTCCTGACTTTC.

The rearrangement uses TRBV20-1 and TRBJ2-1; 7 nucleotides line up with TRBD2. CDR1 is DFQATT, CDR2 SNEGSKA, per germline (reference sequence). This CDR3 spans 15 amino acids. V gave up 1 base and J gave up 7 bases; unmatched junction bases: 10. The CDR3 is CSARVGGRVLNEQFF. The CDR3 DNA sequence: TGCAGTGCTAGAGTGGGGGGGAGAGTATTGAATGAGCAGTTCTTC.

The CDR3 DNA is TGTGCCAGCAGTTACGAATACAGGGGTGACGATTCACCCCTCCACTTT. It yields the protein CASSYEYRGDDSPLHF. The V call is TRBV6-5, the J call TRBJ1-6; 7 positions agree with TRBD1. The CDR3 has 16 amino acids. CDR1 is MNHEY, CDR2 SVGAGI, per germline. Trimming removed 2 bases from V and 8 bases from J; junction bases left unmatched: 9.

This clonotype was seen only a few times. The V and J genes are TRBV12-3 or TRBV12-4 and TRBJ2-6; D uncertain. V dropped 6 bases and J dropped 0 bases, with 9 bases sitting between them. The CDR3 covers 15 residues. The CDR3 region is CASREAGSGANVLTF. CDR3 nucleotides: TGTGCCAGCAGAGAGGCTGGCTCTGGGGCCAACGTCCTGACTTTC.

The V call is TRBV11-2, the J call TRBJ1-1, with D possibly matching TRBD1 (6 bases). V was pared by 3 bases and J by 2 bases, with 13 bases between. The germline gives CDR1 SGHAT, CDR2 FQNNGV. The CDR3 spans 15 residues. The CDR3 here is CASSFRTGTNTEAFF. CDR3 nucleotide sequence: TGTGCCAGCAGCTTTCGCACAGGGACCAACACTGAAGCTTTCTTT.

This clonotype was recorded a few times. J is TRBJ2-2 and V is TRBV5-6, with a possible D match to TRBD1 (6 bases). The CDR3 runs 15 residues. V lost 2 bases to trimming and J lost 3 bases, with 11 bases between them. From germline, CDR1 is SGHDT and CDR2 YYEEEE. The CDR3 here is CASSFRQAHTGELFF. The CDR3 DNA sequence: TGTGCCAGCAGCTTCAGACAGGCGCACACCGGGGAGCTGTTTTTT.

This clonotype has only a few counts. The CDR3 DNA follows: TGCAGTGCTAGAGATGGAGTGACTAACGAGCAGTACTTC. This codes for CSARDGVTNEQYF. V and J are TRBV20-1 and TRBJ2-7, with D perhaps TRBD2 (5 bases). Germline CDR1 and CDR2: DFQATT and SNEGSKA (reference sequence). Trimming left V 0 bases short and J 5 bases short, with 11 bases between. The CDR3 sequence is 13 residues long.

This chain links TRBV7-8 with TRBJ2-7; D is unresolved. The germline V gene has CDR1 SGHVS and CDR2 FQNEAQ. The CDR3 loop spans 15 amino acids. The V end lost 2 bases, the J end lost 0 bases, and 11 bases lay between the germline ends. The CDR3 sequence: CASSLTLGSSYEQYF. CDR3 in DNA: TGTGCCAGCAGCTTAACGCTCGGTAGCTCCTACGAGCAGTACTTC.

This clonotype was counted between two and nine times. The CDR3 region is CASKGSTVSYEQYF. CDR3 bases: TGTGCCAGCAAAGGATCGACGGTCTCCTACGAGCAGTACTTC. This chain connects TRBV2 to TRBJ2-7; D is ambiguous. V lost 7 bases and J 0 bases, leaving 13 bases between the germline ends. Germline loops: CDR1 SNHLY, CDR2 FYNNEI. The CDR3 runs 14 residues.

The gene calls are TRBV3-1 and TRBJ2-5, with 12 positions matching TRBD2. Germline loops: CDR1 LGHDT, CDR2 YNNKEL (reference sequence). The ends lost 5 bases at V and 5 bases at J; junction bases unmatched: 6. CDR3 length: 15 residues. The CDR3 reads CASSTLAGGIETQYF. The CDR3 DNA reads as TGTGCCAGCAGCACCCTAGCGGGGGGGATTGAGACCCAGTACTTC.

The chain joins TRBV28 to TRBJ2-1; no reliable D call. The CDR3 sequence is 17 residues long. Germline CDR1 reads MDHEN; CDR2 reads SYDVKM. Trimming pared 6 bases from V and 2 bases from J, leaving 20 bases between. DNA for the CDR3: TGTGCCAGCAGCCGTCCCTGGGCTCTAAGACCCTACAATGAGCAGTTCTTC. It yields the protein CASSRPWALRPYNEQFF.